This record covers a single TCR beta chain. Its antigen is unidentified. The data were taken from a study of cytomegalovirus exposure and HLA in healthy donors. Points from the study as a whole: Apart from CMV serostatus, no immune exposure information was available. Segments of the TCR beta V type were, in most cases, productive about 87% or about 30% of the time in an earlier analysis.

This CDR3 region has 13 residues. Germline values: CDR1 MNHEY, CDR2 SVGAGI. Losses at the gene ends were 6 bases for V and 5 bases for J; bases not matched to a gene: 5. The PCR was carried out with 60 Vbeta primers and 13 Jbeta primers. Sequencing used immunoSEQ multiplex PCR; TCRdb keeps in-frame clones, though not all of them. The sample comprises approximately 160,000 clones, around 79% of which are singletons, and around 2.8% rests with the top ten. The chain uses TRBV6-5 and TRBJ2-7; TRBD2 agrees at 9 bases. The clonotype comes from a woman between 40 and 50 years old in good health and CMV-seropositive. The sequencing sample was made of PBMCs. Written as DNA, the CDR3 is TGTGCCAGCAGGGGTAGCGGGGGTAACGAGCAGTACTTC. This gives the protein CASRGSGGNEQYF.